These T cell receptor beta chains were read from a single sample in a study of blood T cell repertoires in COVID-19. Assay: immunoSEQ multiplex PCR; the TCRdb copy retains only in-frame clones and omits some. Of approximately 220,000 clones listed, around 84% were seen once; the top ten hold roughly 2.8%. Sequenced material: peripheral blood. The receptors here all came from a man between 50 and 59 years old who had recovered from COVID-19. The conserved cysteine and the conserved F or W are not part of the CDR3 here.

v_call: TRBV11-2; cdr3_aa: ASSLGGGRMHEQF
v_call: TRBV5-4; cdr3_aa: ASSLLEPGLAGFYRQF
v_call: TRBV18; cdr3_aa: ASSPRGVNQPQH
v_call: TRBV9; cdr3_aa: ASSVDPGIRETQY
v_call: TRBV28; cdr3_aa: ASSQRGPREQY
v_call: TRBV11-2; cdr3_aa: ASSPGLAGKTRYNEQF
v_call: TRBV9; cdr3_aa: ASSSGRGAGTEAF
v_call: TRBV3-1/TRBV3-2; cdr3_aa: ASSPRLAVDNEQF
v_call: TRBV25-1; cdr3_aa: ASSESVETAIYNSPLH
v_call: TRBV5-1; cdr3_aa: ASSLEQGITYSYEQY
v_call: TRBV6-2/TRBV6-3; cdr3_aa: ASSYDRRGQETQY
v_call: TRBV28; cdr3_aa: ASRAFGGFGNTIY
v_call: TRBV9; cdr3_aa: ASSVGTGFYEQY
v_call: TRBV7-9; cdr3_aa: ASRLAGGPTDTQY